This note documents a single TCR beta chain sequence. Its antigen is unknown. These data belong to a study of OX40 agonist ivuxolimab in advanced cancers. Study-level background: Patients took ivuxolimab, an agonistic anti-OX40 (CD134) antibody.

Assay: immunoSEQ multiplex PCR; the TCRdb copy retains only in-frame clones and omits some. The data show some 79,000 clones, about 93% seen once. Per the germline V gene, CDR1 is SGHRS and CDR2 is YFSETQ. Losses at the gene ends were 3 bases for V and 3 bases for J; bases not matched to a gene: 3. The CDR3 is made up of 16 amino acids. Regarding the study as a whole: Expanded peripheral T cells had an undetermined antigen specificity. Expanded clones tended on average to be more numerous among CD8+ T cells than CD4+.

Source: CD4+ or CD8+ T cells sorted from blood, taken in a trial of the OX40 agonist ivuxolimab. The genes are TRBV5-1 and TRBJ2-3, with 14 bases lining up with TRBD2. The sequence came from an adult with an advanced solid tumor such as melanoma, head and neck, liver or kidney cancer. CDR3: CASSSGTSGRTDTQYF. In DNA form, the CDR3 reads TGCGCCAGCAGCTCTGGGACTAGCGGGAGAACAGATACGCAGTATTTT.